This is a list of T cell receptor beta chains from one sample in a study of T-cell memory formation after mild COVID-19. TCRdb recomputed calls from the 5' RACE reads with MiXCR, one row per CDR3 protein. The sample includes about 430,000 distinct CDR3 sequences, roughly 18% seen only once; the top ten take roughly a fifth. The sample comprised PBMCs or a T cell subset sorted from them (not recorded which). The receptors were gathered from a man aged 18-30 years who had mild COVID-19 (a few samples of this study predate the infection). Cell type and time point are not known. Each CDR3 is given with its conserved first and last residue. The D gene is left open where the match is weak. Where a row states a size, it is once, few, many or the class of an expanded clone; other rows omit it.

clone_size	d_call	v_call	j_call	cdr3_aa	cdr3_nt
.	.	TRBV7-9	TRBJ1-5	CASSLGTEPSNQPQHF	TGTGCCAGCAGCTTAGGGACAGAGCCTAGCAATCAGCCCCAGCATTTT
few	.	TRBV15	TRBJ2-1	CATSTGWGLTGNEQFF	TGTGCCACCAGCACAGGGTGGGGATTAACTGGGAATGAGCAGTTCTTC
.	TRBD1	TRBV5-1	TRBJ1-2	CASSPRQGWSDGYTF	TGCGCCAGCAGCCCCCGACAGGGGTGGTCCGATGGCTACACCTTC
.	TRBD2	TRBV7-3	TRBJ2-7	CASSPGAGVEQYF	TGTGCCAGCAGCCCCGGGGCGGGGGTCGAGCAGTACTTC
few	.	TRBV6-2/TRBV6-3	TRBJ1-6	CASSYPIVGYNSPLHF	TGTGCCAGCAGTTATCCCATCGTCGGGTATAATTCACCCCTCCACTTT
.	.	TRBV7-2	TRBJ2-1	CASSFTGGLQFF	TGTGCCAGCAGCTTTACGGGGGGCCTCCAGTTCTTC
.	.	TRBV18	TRBJ2-5	CASSPRGPQETQYF	TGTGCCAGCTCACCTCGGGGGCCTCAAGAGACCCAGTACTTC
.	.	TRBV5-1	TRBJ1-1	CASSLERQVNTEAFF	TGCGCCAGCAGCTTGGAAAGACAGGTGAACACTGAAGCTTTCTTT
few	.	TRBV5-1	TRBJ1-2	CASSEQVPGGYTF	TGCGCCAGCAGCGAGCAGGTCCCAGGCGGCTACACCTTC
many	.	TRBV7-2	TRBJ2-2	CASTRSGSGELFF	TGTGCCAGCACCCGCTCGGGTTCCGGGGAGCTGTTTTTT
few	.	TRBV13	TRBJ1-5	CASSPNKGAQHF	TGTGCCAGCAGCCCAAATAAGGGCGCCCAGCATTTT
.	.	TRBV18	TRBJ1-2	CASSPSGEGYGYTF	TGTGCCAGCTCACCGTCAGGGGAGGGCTATGGCTACACCTTC
few	.	TRBV4-2	TRBJ2-1	CASSRIGGASYNEQFF	TGTGCCAGCAGCCGAATAGGAGGGGCCTCCTACAATGAGCAGTTCTTC
.	TRBD2	TRBV19	TRBJ2-5	CASSISGTSGALQETQYF	TGTGCCAGTAGTATATCCGGGACTAGCGGTGCTCTCCAAGAGACCCAGTACTTC
many	.	TRBV5-1	TRBJ2-5	CASSFNGPYQETQYF	TGCGCCAGCAGCTTCAATGGCCCGTATCAAGAGACCCAGTACTTC
many	.	TRBV18	TRBJ1-1	CASSPLGGNTEAFF	TGTGCCAGCAGCCCCCTGGGGGGGAACACTGAAGCTTTCTTT
.	.	TRBV4-1	TRBJ2-5	CASSPGVVGRETQYF	TGCGCCAGCAGCCCTGGTGTGGTGGGCAGGGAGACCCAGTACTTC
.	.	TRBV7-9	TRBJ1-2	CASSQGTGANYGYTF	TGTGCCAGCAGCCAGGGGACGGGCGCTAACTATGGCTACACCTTC
few	.	TRBV29-1	TRBJ2-7	CSAGTVAYEQYF	TGCAGCGCCGGGACCGTCGCCTACGAGCAGTACTTC
.	.	TRBV7-8	TRBJ1-1	CASSLGGFTTEAFF	TGTGCCAGCAGCTTAGGAGGGTTTACCACTGAAGCTTTCTTT
.	.	TRBV24-1	TRBJ1-5	CATSDSARGSNQPQHF	TGTGCCACCAGTGATTCCGCCAGGGGAAGCAATCAGCCCCAGCATTTT
.	.	TRBV6-1	TRBJ1-5	CASSEYRGNQPQHF	TGTGCCAGCAGTGAGTACAGGGGCAATCAGCCCCAGCATTTT
.	.	TRBV7-9	TRBJ1-1	CASSFLQGNTEAFF	TGTGCCAGCAGCTTTCTTCAGGGGAACACTGAAGCTTTCTTT
few	.	TRBV5-4	TRBJ2-7	CASSLEGRGDEQYF	TGTGCCAGCAGCTTGGAGGGGCGCGGGGACGAGCAGTACTTC
many	.	TRBV7-6	TRBJ2-3	CASSLDGRPDTQYF	TGTGCCAGCAGCTTAGACGGAAGGCCAGATACGCAGTATTTT
many	.	TRBV4-1	TRBJ2-1	CASSQGWPSSYNEQFF	TGCGCCAGCAGCCAGGGGTGGCCGAGCTCCTACAATGAGCAGTTCTTC
many	.	TRBV7-9	TRBJ1-2	CASSPPVNYGYTF	TGTGCCAGCAGTCCTCCCGTTAACTATGGCTACACCTTC
.	.	TRBV13	TRBJ1-1	CASSSGSVAEAFF	TGTGCCAGCAGCTCAGGATCTGTCGCTGAAGCTTTCTTT
.	.	TRBV7-2	TRBJ1-1	CASSFKGVNTEAFF	TGTGCCAGCAGCTTTAAGGGGGTGAACACTGAAGCTTTCTTT
many	.	TRBV4-1	TRBJ2-1	CASKPGLGFSYNEQFF	TGCGCCAGCAAGCCAGGGCTGGGGTTCTCCTACAATGAGCAGTTCTTC
few	.	TRBV2	TRBJ1-4	CASSEAVIGDEKLFF	TGTGCCAGCAGTGAAGCGGTTATAGGGGATGAAAAACTGTTTTTT
few	.	TRBV6-1	TRBJ1-4	CASSDRTGRRFF	TGTGCCAGCAGTGATCGAACAGGGAGGCGGTTTTTT
few	.	TRBV4-3	TRBJ2-7	CASSQERWNDPKSSYEQYF	TGCGCCAGCAGCCAAGAACGGTGGAATGACCCGAAGAGCTCCTACGAGCAGTACTTC
few	TRBD2	TRBV20-1	TRBJ2-1	CSARAGSGGYNEQFF	TGCAGTGCTAGGGCGGGTAGCGGGGGTTACAATGAGCAGTTCTTC
few	.	TRBV24-1	TRBJ1-2	CATSARGGGLDGYTF	TGTGCCACCAGTGCCCGCGGTGGGGGGCTGGATGGCTACACCTTC
.	.	TRBV29-1	TRBJ1-1	CSVEDPVRGNTEAFF	TGCAGCGTTGAAGATCCGGTCAGGGGAAACACTGAAGCTTTCTTT
few	TRBD1	TRBV29-1	TRBJ2-5	CSGGTGPQETQYF	TGCAGCGGCGGGACAGGTCCCCAAGAGACCCAGTACTTC
.	TRBD2	TRBV3-1	TRBJ2-5	CASGLAGGPGETQYF	TGTGCCAGCGGCCTAGCGGGGGGGCCGGGAGAGACCCAGTACTTC
few	.	TRBV18	TRBJ2-7	CASSPFDQGGTYEQYF	TGTGCCAGCTCACCATTCGATCAGGGTGGGACCTACGAGCAGTACTTC
few	.	TRBV5-6	TRBJ2-6	CASRPRGSGANVLTF	TGTGCCAGCAGACCACGGGGCTCTGGGGCCAACGTCCTGACTTTC
.	.	TRBV15	TRBJ1-5	CATSRSAGDQPQHF	TGTGCCACCAGCAGAAGCGCAGGGGATCAGCCCCAGCATTTT
few	.	TRBV7-2	TRBJ2-3	CASSYEGDTQYF	TGTGCCAGCAGCTACGAGGGGGATACGCAGTATTTT
many	TRBD2	TRBV7-8	TRBJ2-3	CASSLRGGSTDTQYF	TGTGCCAGCAGCTTACGGGGGGGAAGCACAGATACGCAGTATTTT
.	.	TRBV4-1	TRBJ2-1	CASSFGQIEDNEQFF	TGCGCCAGCAGCTTCGGACAAATCGAGGACAATGAGCAGTTCTTC
few	.	TRBV4-1	TRBJ1-4	CASSQRGGVEGEKLFF	TGCGCCAGCAGCCAGAGGGGTGGGGTGGAGGGCGAAAAACTGTTTTTT
few	.	TRBV30	TRBJ2-1	CALDLNEQFF	TGTGCCCTGGATCTGAATGAGCAGTTCTTC
.	.	TRBV20-1	TRBJ2-2	CSARDRRRADTGELFF	TGCAGTGCTAGAGATCGACGAAGGGCCGACACCGGGGAGCTGTTTTTT
.	.	TRBV12-3/TRBV12-4	TRBJ1-1	CASSERRVEAFF	TGTGCCAGCAGTGAGAGGAGGGTTGAAGCTTTCTTT
.	.	TRBV2	TRBJ1-4	CASTPNREGEKLFF	TGTGCCAGCACTCCCAACAGGGAGGGGGAAAAACTGTTTTTT
few	.	TRBV4-3	TRBJ1-3	CASSQDRASPGNTIYF	TGCGCCAGCAGCCAAGATCGGGCAAGTCCGGGAAACACCATATATTTT
many	.	TRBV18	TRBJ1-6	CASSSASTNSPLHF	TGTGCCAGCTCGAGTGCGTCTACCAATTCACCCCTCCACTTT
many	.	TRBV7-2	TRBJ1-4	CASSNQKGHEKLFF	TGTGCCAGCAGCAACCAGAAAGGGCATGAAAAACTGTTTTTT
.	TRBD2	TRBV6-2/TRBV6-3	TRBJ2-3	CASSYSTSGATDTQYF	TGTGCCAGCAGTTACTCGACTAGCGGGGCCACAGATACGCAGTATTTT